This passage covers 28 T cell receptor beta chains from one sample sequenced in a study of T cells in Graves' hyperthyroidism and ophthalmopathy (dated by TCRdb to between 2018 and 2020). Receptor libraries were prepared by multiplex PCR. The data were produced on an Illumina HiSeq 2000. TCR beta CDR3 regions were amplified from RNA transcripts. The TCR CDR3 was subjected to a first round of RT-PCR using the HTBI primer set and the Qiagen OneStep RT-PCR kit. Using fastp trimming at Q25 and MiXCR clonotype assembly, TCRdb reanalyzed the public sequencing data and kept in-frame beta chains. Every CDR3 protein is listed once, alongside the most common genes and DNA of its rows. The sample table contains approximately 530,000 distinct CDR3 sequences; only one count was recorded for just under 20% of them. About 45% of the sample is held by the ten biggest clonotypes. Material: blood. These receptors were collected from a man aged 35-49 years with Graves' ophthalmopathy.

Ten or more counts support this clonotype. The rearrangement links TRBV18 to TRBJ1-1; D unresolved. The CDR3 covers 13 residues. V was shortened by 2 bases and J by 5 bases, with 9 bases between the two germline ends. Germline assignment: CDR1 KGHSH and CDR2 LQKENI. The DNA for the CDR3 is TGTGCCAGCTCACCATCCGGAGAGACTGAAGCTTTCTTT. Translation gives CASSPSGETEAFF.

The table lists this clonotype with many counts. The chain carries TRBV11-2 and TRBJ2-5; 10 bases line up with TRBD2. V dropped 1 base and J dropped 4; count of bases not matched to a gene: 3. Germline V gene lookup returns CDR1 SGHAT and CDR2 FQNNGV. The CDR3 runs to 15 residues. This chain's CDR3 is CASSLGAGGGETQYF. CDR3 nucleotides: TGTGCCAGCAGCTTAGGAGCGGGGGGGGGAGAGACCCAGTACTTC.

CDR3: CASRVRLAGVNEQFF. DNA of the CDR3: TGTGCCAGCAGAGTAAGACTAGCGGGAGTCAATGAGCAGTTCTTC. The J gene is TRBJ2-1, the V gene TRBV6-1; 12 bases fit TRBD2. The trim removed 6 bases at V and 6 bases at J, leaving 6 bases unmatched. The germline V gene has CDR1 MNHNS and CDR2 SASEGT. The CDR3 has 15 amino acids.

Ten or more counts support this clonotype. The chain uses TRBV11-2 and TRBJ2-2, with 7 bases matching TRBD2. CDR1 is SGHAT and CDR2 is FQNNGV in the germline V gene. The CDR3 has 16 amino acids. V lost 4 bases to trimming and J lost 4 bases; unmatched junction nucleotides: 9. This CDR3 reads CASSSGTTLLTGELFF. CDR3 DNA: TGTGCCAGCAGCTCCGGGACTACTCTACTCACCGGGGAGCTGTTTTTT.

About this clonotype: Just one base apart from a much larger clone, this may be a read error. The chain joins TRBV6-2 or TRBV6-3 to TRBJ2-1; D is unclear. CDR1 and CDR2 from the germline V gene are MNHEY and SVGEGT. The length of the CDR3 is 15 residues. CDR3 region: CASSSLGGSYNKQFF. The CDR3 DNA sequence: TGTGCCAGCAGCTCCCTCGGCGGCTCCTACAATAAGCAGTTCTTC.

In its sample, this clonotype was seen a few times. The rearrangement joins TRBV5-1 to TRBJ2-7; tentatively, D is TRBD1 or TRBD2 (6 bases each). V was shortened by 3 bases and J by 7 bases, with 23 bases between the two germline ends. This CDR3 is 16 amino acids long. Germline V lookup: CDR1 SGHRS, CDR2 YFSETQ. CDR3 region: CASSSAVGGPDIEQYF. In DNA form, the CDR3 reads TGCGCCAGCAGCTCGGCCGTTGGGGGGCCGGACATTGAGCAGTACTTC.

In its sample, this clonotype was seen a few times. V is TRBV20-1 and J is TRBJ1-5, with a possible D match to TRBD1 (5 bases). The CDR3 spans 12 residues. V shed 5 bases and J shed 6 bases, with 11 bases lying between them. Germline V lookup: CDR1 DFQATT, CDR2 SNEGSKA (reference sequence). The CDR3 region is CSAWGRGQPQHF. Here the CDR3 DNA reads TGCAGTGCTTGGGGAAGGGGTCAGCCCCAGCATTTT.

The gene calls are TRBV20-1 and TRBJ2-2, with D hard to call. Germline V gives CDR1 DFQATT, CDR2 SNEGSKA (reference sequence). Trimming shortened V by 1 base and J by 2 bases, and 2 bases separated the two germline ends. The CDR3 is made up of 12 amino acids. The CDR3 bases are TGCAGTGCTAGAGTTAACACCGGGGAGCTGTTTTTT. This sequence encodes CSARVNTGELFF.

The CDR3 loop reads CAIRATGMNTEAFF. CDR3 in DNA: TGTGCCATCAGGGCTACAGGGATGAACACTGAAGCTTTCTTT. The chain recombines TRBV10-3 with TRBJ1-1; perhaps TRBD1 as D (6 bases). The germline V gene encodes CDR1 ENHRY and CDR2 SYGVKD. This CDR3 spans 14 amino acids. V dropped 6 bases and J dropped 0 bases, with 11 bases sitting between them.

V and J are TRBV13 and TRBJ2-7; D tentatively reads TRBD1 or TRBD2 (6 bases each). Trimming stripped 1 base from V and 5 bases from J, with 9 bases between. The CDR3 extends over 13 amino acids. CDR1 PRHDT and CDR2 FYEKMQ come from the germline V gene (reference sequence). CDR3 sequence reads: CASSLVGGHEQYF. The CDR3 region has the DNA TGTGCCAGCAGCTTAGTCGGGGGCCACGAGCAGTACTTC.

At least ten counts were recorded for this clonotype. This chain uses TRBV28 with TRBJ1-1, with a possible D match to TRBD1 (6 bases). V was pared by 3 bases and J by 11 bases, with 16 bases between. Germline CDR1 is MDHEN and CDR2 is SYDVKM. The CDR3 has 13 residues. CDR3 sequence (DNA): TGTGCCAGCAGTTTCCGAGGGGACATATATGCTTTCTTT. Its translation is CASSFRGDIYAFF.

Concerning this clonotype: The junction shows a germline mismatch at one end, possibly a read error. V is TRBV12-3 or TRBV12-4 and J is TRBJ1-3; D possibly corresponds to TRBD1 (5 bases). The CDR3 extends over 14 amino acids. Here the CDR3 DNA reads TGTGCCAGCAGTGACGGGACGGGGGGAACCACCATATATTTT. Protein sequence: CASSDGTGGTTIYF.

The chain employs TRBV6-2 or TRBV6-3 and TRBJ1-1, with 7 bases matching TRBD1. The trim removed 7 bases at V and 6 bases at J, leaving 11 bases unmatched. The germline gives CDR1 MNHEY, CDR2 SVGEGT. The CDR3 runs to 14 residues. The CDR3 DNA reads TGTGCCAGCACCCCTAGACAGGGCAGGGCTGAAGCTTTCTTT. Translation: CASTPRQGRAEAFF.

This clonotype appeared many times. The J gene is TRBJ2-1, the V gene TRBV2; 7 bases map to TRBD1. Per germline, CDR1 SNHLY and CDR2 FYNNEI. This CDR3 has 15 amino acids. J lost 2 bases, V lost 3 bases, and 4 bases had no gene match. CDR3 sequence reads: CASSERTGTYNEQFF. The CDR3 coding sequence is TGTGCCAGCAGTGAGAGGACAGGAACCTACAATGAGCAGTTCTTC.

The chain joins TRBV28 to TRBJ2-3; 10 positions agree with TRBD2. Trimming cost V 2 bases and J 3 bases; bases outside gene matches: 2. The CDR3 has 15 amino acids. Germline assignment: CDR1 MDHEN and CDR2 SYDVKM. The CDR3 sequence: CASSLQREGTDTQYF. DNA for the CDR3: TGTGCCAGCAGTTTACAGCGGGAGGGGACAGATACGCAGTATTTT. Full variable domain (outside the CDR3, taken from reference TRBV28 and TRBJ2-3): DVKVTQSSRYLVKRTGEKVFLECVQDMDHENMFWYRQDPGLGLRLIYFSYDVKMKEKGDIPEGYSVSREKKERFSLILESASTNQTSMYLCASSLQREGTDTQYFGPGTRLTVL.

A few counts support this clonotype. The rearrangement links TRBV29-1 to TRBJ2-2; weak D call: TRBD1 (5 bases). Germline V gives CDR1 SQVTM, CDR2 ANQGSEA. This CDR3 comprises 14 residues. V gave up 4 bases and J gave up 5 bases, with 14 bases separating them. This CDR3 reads CSVVQGLNTGELFF. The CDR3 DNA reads TGCAGCGTTGTTCAGGGTCTGAATACCGGGGAGCTGTTTTTT.

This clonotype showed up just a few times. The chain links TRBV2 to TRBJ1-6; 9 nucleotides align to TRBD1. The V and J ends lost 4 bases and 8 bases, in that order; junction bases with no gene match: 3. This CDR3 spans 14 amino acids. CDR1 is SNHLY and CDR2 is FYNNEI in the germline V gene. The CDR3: CASSVDRGYSPLHF. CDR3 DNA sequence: TGTGCCAGCAGTGTTGACAGGGGGTATTCACCCCTCCACTTT. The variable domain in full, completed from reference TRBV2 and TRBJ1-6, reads EPEVTQTPSHQVTQMGQEVILRCVPISNHLYFYWYRQILGQKVEFLVSFYNNEISEKSEIFDDQFSVERPDGSNFTLKIRSTKLEDSAMYFCASSVDRGYSPLHFGNGTRLTVT.

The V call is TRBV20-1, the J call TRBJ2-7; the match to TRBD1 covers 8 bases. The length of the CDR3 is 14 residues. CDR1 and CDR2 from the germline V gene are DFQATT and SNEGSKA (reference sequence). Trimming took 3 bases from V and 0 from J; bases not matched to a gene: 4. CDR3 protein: CSARRTGISYEQYF. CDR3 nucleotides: TGCAGTGCTAGGAGGACAGGGATCTCCTACGAGCAGTACTTC.

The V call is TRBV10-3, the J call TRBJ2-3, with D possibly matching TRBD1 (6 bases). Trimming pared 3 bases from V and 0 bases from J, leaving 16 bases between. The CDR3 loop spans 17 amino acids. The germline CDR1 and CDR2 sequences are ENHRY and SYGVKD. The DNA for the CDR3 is TGTGCCATCAGTGATCCGGGACAATTTATTAGCACAGATACGCAGTATTTT. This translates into CAISDPGQFISTDTQYF.

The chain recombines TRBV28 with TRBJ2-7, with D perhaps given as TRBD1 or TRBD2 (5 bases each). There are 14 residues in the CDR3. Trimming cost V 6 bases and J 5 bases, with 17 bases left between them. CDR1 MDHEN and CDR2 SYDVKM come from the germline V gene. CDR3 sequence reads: CASRLGATIHEQYF. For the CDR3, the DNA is TGTGCCAGCAGACTCGGGGCCACGATCCACGAGCAGTACTTC.

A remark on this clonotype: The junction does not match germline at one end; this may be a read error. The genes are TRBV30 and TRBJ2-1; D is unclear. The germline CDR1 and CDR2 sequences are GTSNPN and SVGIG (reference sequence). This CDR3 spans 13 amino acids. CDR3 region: CAWSRGGDNGQFF. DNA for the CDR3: TGTGCCTGGAGTCGAGGCGGTGACAATGGGCAGTTCTTC.

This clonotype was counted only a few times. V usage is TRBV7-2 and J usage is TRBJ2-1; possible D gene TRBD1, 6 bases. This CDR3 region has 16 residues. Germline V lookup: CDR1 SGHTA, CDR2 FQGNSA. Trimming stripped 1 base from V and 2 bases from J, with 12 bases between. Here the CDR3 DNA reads TGTGCCAGCAGCTTAGGTGTCCCAGGGGCCTACAATGAGCAGTTCTTC. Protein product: CASSLGVPGAYNEQFF.

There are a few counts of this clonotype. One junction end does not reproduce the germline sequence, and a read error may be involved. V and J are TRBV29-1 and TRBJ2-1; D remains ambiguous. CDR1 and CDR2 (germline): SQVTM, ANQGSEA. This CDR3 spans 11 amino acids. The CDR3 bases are TGCAGCGTTGAAGATTACAGTGAGCAGTTCTTC. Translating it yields CSVEDYSEQFF.

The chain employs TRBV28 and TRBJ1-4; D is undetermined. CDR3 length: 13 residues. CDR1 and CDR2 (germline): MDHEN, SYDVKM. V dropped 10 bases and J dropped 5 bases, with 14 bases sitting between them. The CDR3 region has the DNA TGTGCCACCACGGTTTTGGGGAATGAAAAACTGTTTTTT. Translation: CATTVLGNEKLFF.

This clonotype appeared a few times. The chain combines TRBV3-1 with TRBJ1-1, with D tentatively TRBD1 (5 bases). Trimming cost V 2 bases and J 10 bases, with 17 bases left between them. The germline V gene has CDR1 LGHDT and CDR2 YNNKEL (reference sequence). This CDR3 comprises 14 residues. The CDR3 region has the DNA TGTGCCAGCAGCCAAACTAGGGACGGCCCCAGAGCTTTCTTT. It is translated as CASSQTRDGPRAFF.

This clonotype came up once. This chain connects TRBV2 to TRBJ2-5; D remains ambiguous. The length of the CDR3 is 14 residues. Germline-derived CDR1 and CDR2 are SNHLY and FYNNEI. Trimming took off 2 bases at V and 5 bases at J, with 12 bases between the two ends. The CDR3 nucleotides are TGTGCCAGCAGTGAACGTATAGCCCCCGAGACCCAGTACTTC. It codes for CASSERIAPETQYF.

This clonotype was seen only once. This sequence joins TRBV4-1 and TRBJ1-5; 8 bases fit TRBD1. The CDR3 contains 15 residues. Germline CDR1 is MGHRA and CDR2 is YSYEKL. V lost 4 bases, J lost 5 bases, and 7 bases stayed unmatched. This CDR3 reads CASSPQGGVYQPQHF. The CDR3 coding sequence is TGCGCCAGCAGCCCACAGGGGGGGGTGTATCAGCCCCAGCATTTT.

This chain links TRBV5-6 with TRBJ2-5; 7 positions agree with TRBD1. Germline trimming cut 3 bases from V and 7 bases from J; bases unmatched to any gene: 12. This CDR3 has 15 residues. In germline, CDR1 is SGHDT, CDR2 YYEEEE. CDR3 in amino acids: CASSSGQFLWGTQYF. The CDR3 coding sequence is TGTGCCAGCAGCTCGGGACAGTTCTTGTGGGGGACCCAGTACTTC.